This T cell receptor beta chain was sequenced for a study of T cell repertoires in cytomegalovirus infection. Overall study results and limits: The cumulative frequency of public TCR beta families identified carriers of CMV plus the relevant HLA.

The V gene lost 4 bases and the J gene lost 3 bases, with 9 bases spanning the gap. Germline V gene lookup returns CDR1 LGHNA and CDR2 YSLEER. The length of the CDR3 is 13 residues. Turning to this clonotype: Its antigen is not identified.

TCRdb re-derived calls from the reads in MiXCR, one entry per CDR3 protein. This sample carries about 240,000 distinct CDR3 sequences, roughly an eighth of them seen once, and the ten largest clones take around 1.6%. The chain uses TRBV4-3 and TRBJ1-1; no definite D call. The clonotype originates from a human donor in good health (CMV status not recorded). Some clones in this sample may be carry-over from other donors' samples. Sample: PBMCs. The CDR3 here is CASSLKGDTEAFF. CDR3 nucleotides: TGCGCCAGCAGCCTCAAGGGAGACACTGAAGCTTTCTTT.